This T cell receptor beta chain was sequenced during a study of T cell responses to AZD1222 COVID-19 vaccine. Here immunoSEQ multiplex PCR was the method, and the copy in TCRdb shows in-frame clones only, minus some. The data show 70,000 or so clones, with 75% to 90% seen just once and 20% to 25% held by the top ten. This CDR3 is built from 17 residues. Looked up from germline, CDR1 is KGHDR and CDR2 is SFDVKD. V was trimmed by 9 bases and J by 5 bases, leaving 27 bases between them. This rearrangement joins TRBV24-1 to TRBJ1-1, with D possibly matching TRBD1 (6 bases). This TCR was sampled from an adult who received the AZD1222 COVID-19 vaccine. The sequenced sample was peripheral blood, obtained 28 days after the second AZD1222 dose. DNA for the CDR3: TGTGCCACCTTCTACGACAGGCCACCCAACCCGGATACTGAAGCTTTCTTT. It translates to CATFYDRPPNPDTEAFF.